Listed here are 23 T cell receptor beta chains from one sample, sequenced in a study of T-cell memory formation after mild COVID-19. Using its own MiXCR run on the 5' RACE reads, TCRdb lists one record per CDR3 protein. This table has 350,000 to 500,000 distinct CDR3 sequences, around 17% appearing once. Sequencing used PBMCs or a T cell subset sorted from them (not recorded which). The receptors stem from a young man who had mild COVID-19 (a few samples of this study predate the infection). Cell type and time point are not known.

This clonotype was seen at least ten times. The chain recombines TRBV12-3 or TRBV12-4 with TRBJ2-5; possible D gene TRBD2, 6 bases. This CDR3 contains 14 residues. V was trimmed by 5 bases and J by 1 base, leaving 11 bases between them. Here the CDR3 DNA reads TGTGCCAGCAGTCGGCGGGGCGGCCAAGAGACCCAGTACTTC. Residues: CASSRRGGQETQYF.

The chain uses TRBV6-6 and TRBJ1-2; 10 bases are shared with TRBD1. The CDR3 sequence is 18 residues long. Germline-derived CDR1 and CDR2 are MNHNY and SVGAGI (reference sequence). J was trimmed by 4 bases and V by 5 bases; bases with no gene match: 16. CDR3 amino acids: CASSIPPGQGFRVYGYTF. The CDR3 nucleotides are TGTGCCAGCAGTATACCTCCGGGACAGGGGTTTAGGGTCTATGGCTACACCTTC.

This clonotype was observed a few times. V is TRBV5-1 and J is TRBJ2-3; 11 bases agree with TRBD2. This CDR3 has 16 residues. In germline, CDR1 is SGHRS, CDR2 YFSETQ. V lost 1 base and J lost 6; bases outside the gene matches: 7. The CDR3 nucleotides read TGCGCCAGCAGCTTGTGGGGGACTAGCGGTGGGGATACGCAGTATTTT. Its translation: CASSLWGTSGGDTQYF. The full variable domain, in which reference TRBV5-1 and TRBJ2-3 provide the parts outside the CDR3, is KAGVTQTPRYLIKTRGQQVTLSCSPISGHRSVSWYQQTPGQGLQFLFEYFSETQRNKGNFPGRFSGRQFSNSRSEMNVSTLELGDSALYLCASSLWGTSGGDTQYFGPGTRLTVL.

The chain joins TRBV9 to TRBJ2-3, with D perhaps TRBD2 (6 bases). The V end lost 3 bases, the J end lost 4 bases, and 12 bases lay between the germline ends. This CDR3 has 14 residues. Germline V gene lookup returns CDR1 SGDLS and CDR2 YYNGEE. The CDR3 coding sequence is TGTGCCAGCAGCGCCGAGGGACTGCCAGATACGCAGTATTTT. Translated: CASSAEGLPDTQYF.

The V gene is TRBV28, the J gene TRBJ2-1, with D possibly being TRBD2 (5 bases). V was cut by 2 bases and J by 6 bases, with 20 bases left in between. This CDR3 has 17 residues. Germline assignment: CDR1 MDHEN and CDR2 SYDVKM. The CDR3 protein is CASSLGVSGSGRNEQFF. The CDR3 DNA reads as TGTGCCAGCAGTTTAGGGGTATCGGGGTCTGGGCGCAATGAGCAGTTCTTC.

This clonotype was seen ten or more times. The rearrangement joins TRBV7-3 to TRBJ2-3; either TRBD1 or TRBD2 may fit D (6 bases each). The germline CDR1 and CDR2 sequences are SGHTA and FQGTGA. CDR3 length: 14 residues. The V gene lost 4 bases and the J gene lost 1 base, with 9 bases spanning the gap. The CDR3 bases are TGTGCCAGCAGCTCGAGGGGGGGCACAGATACGCAGTATTTT. It specifies CASSSRGGTDTQYF.

CDR3 nucleotide sequence: TGTGCCAGTAGTGAGGTCGCCATAAGCTCTGGAAACACCATATATTTT. It is translated as CASSEVAISSGNTIYF. The chain combines TRBV19 with TRBJ1-3, with D unclear. This CDR3 is built from 16 residues. V was shortened by 5 bases and J by 0 bases, with 14 bases between the two germline ends. Germline V CDR1 and CDR2: LNHDA, SQIVND (reference sequence).

The V gene is TRBV15, the J gene TRBJ2-7; D gene unclear. This CDR3 is 13 amino acids long. Germline assignment: CDR1 LNHNV and CDR2 YYDKDF (reference sequence). V dropped 1 base and J dropped 2 bases, with 6 bases sitting between them. The DNA of the CDR3 is TGTGCCACCAGCAGAGGACCAGCCTACGAGCAGTACGTC. Its protein is CATSRGPAYEQYV.

The sample holds many counts of this clonotype. This chain links TRBV6-5 with TRBJ2-5; tentatively, D is TRBD2 (5 bases). This CDR3 has 15 residues. Germline CDR1 and CDR2: MNHEY and SVGAGI. Trimming pared 2 bases from V and 1 base from J, leaving 11 bases between. CDR3: CASSYRGNSQETQYF. The CDR3 DNA sequence: TGTGCCAGCAGTTACCGAGGGAACTCCCAAGAGACCCAGTACTTC.

On this clonotype: One end of the junction does not line up with germline, which may come from a read error. The V gene is TRBV2, the J gene TRBJ1-1, with D unclear. This CDR3 is 11 amino acids long. Germline V gene lookup returns CDR1 SNHLY and CDR2 FYNNEI. Here the CDR3 DNA reads TGTGCCAGCATCCTAGGCACTGAAGATTTCTTT. Translating it yields CASILGTEDFF.

The V and J genes are TRBV5-6 and TRBJ1-5; tentatively, D is TRBD1 (5 bases). The CDR3 is made up of 15 amino acids. With 3 bases removed from V and 0 bases from J, the gap between germline ends came to 10 bases. Germline lookup yields CDR1 SGHDT and CDR2 YYEEEE. The CDR3 nucleotides read TGTGCCAGCAGCTCACAGGTAGTTAGCAATCAGCCCCAGCATTTT. It is translated as CASSSQVVSNQPQHF. Drawing the rest from reference TRBV5-6 and TRBJ1-5, the complete variable domain is DAGVTQSPTHLIKTRGQQVTLRCSPKSGHDTVSWYQQALGQGPQFIFQYYEEEERQRGNFPDRFSGHQFPNYSSELNVNALLLGDSALYLCASSSQVVSNQPQHFGDGTRLSIL.

The chain joins TRBV5-1 to TRBJ2-1; possibly TRBD1 for D (6 bases). Trimming shortened V by 2 bases and J by 4 bases, and 13 bases separated the two germline ends. The CDR3 totals 15 residues. From germline, CDR1 is SGHRS and CDR2 YFSETQ. CDR3 sequence: CASSLGDTPYNEQFF. The CDR3 nucleotides read TGCGCCAGCAGCTTAGGGGACACCCCATACAATGAGCAGTTCTTC.

This clonotype was observed many times. The V and J genes are TRBV7-3 and TRBJ2-5; D is undetermined. The CDR3 covers 15 residues. Germline assignment: CDR1 SGHTA and CDR2 FQGTGA. V lost 1 base to trimming and J lost 4 bases, with 13 bases between them. CDR3 residues: CASSLIGLDGETQYF. CDR3 sequence (DNA): TGTGCCAGCAGCTTAATAGGGCTGGATGGAGAGACCCAGTACTTC. Filled out from reference TRBV7-3 and TRBJ2-5, the complete variable domain reads GAGVSQTPSNKVTEKGKYVELRCDPISGHTALYWYRQSLGQGPEFLIYFQGTGAADDSGLPNDRFFAVRPEGSVSTLKIQRTERGDSAVYLCASSLIGLDGETQYFGPGTRLLVL.

This clonotype was seen a handful of times. V usage is TRBV7-9 and J usage is TRBJ1-2; D not resolved. V was trimmed by 2 bases and J by 4 bases, leaving 11 bases between them. CDR3 size: 14 residues. Germline assignment: CDR1 SEHNR and CDR2 FQNEAQ (reference sequence). This CDR3 reads CASSLFGGRYGYTF. The CDR3 nucleotides are TGTGCCAGCAGCTTATTTGGCGGACGCTATGGCTACACCTTC.

The J gene is TRBJ2-3, the V gene TRBV5-6, with 8 nucleotides matching TRBD1. CDR1 and CDR2 (germline): SGHDT, YYEEEE. This CDR3 comprises 16 residues. With 3 bases clipped from V and 2 bases from J, the junction kept 8 bases outside the gene matches. CDR3 sequence reads: CASSYRRDRFTDTQYF. CDR3 DNA sequence: TGTGCCAGCAGCTACCGCCGGGACAGGTTCACAGATACGCAGTATTTT.

V gene TRBV6-2 or TRBV6-3 combines with J gene TRBJ2-1; D gene unclear. The CDR3 consists of 13 residues. Per the germline V gene, CDR1 is MNHEY and CDR2 is SVGEGT. Trimming shortened V by 0 bases and J by 8 bases, and 8 bases separated the two germline ends. CDR3 nucleotides: TGTGCCAGCAGTTACTCTCCTCGCGATGAGCAGTTCTTC. It is translated as CASSYSPRDEQFF.

In this sample, this clonotype turned up a few times. The CDR3 nucleotides are TGCGCCAGCAGCCAAGAAAAGTCGTGGAACACTGAAGCTTTCTTT. Translating gives CASSQEKSWNTEAFF. This sequence joins TRBV4-3 and TRBJ1-1; D is unclear. The V end lost 0 bases, the J end lost 1 base, and 9 bases lay between the germline ends. This CDR3 region has 15 residues. The germline CDR1 and CDR2 sequences are LGHNA and YSLEER.

The V gene is TRBV6-5, the J gene TRBJ1-2; perhaps TRBD1 as D (6 bases). The germline gives CDR1 MNHEY, CDR2 SVGAGI. Trimming removed 4 bases from V and 6 bases from J, with 15 bases in between. The CDR3 has 14 residues. Written as DNA, the CDR3 is TGTGCCAGCAGTTCCGCACCGACAGGAAATGGCTACACCTTC. Protein: CASSSAPTGNGYTF.

The chain is built from TRBV12-3 or TRBV12-4 and TRBJ1-6; weak D call: TRBD1 (5 bases). The V end was cut by 6 bases, the J end by 0 bases, with 12 bases between. The CDR3 length is 16 residues. DNA for the CDR3: TGTGCCAGCAGGTCCTTCGGGGCCTCCTATAATTCACCCCTCCACTTT. Amino acid sequence: CASRSFGASYNSPLHF.

The gene calls are TRBV6-2 or TRBV6-3 and TRBJ2-1, with TRBD2 as a possible D gene (6 bases). CDR3 size: 15 residues. In germline, CDR1 is MNHEY, CDR2 SVGEGT. The V gene lost 6 bases and the J gene lost 0 bases, with 12 bases spanning the gap. DNA of the CDR3: TGTGCCAGCAGAAAGACCGGGGGCTCCTACAATGAGCAGTTCTTC. Translation: CASRKTGGSYNEQFF.

This clonotype was recorded a few times. The rearrangement links TRBV18 to TRBJ1-3, with a weak D call TRBD1 (5 bases). CDR1 and CDR2 from the germline V gene are KGHSH and LQKENI. This CDR3 contains 17 residues. The V end was cut by 3 bases, the J end by 1 base, with 16 bases between. The CDR3 sequence is CASSPSDGTPSGNTIYF. The CDR3 DNA reads as TGTGCCAGCTCACCTTCAGACGGGACCCCATCTGGAAACACCATATATTTT.

J is TRBJ1-5 and V is TRBV7-2; D gene uncertain. CDR1 is SGHTA and CDR2 is FQGNSA in the germline V gene. The CDR3 loop spans 16 amino acids. The V end lost 1 base, the J end lost 3 bases, and 13 bases lay between the germline ends. In DNA, the CDR3 is TGTGCCAGCAGCTTAGAGGCCATTCGCCCCAATCAGCCCCAGCATTTT. Amino acids: CASSLEAIRPNQPQHF. Full variable domain (missing parts from reference TRBV7-2 and TRBJ1-5): GAGVSQSPSNKVTEKGKDVELRCDPISGHTALYWYRQSLGQGLEFLIYFQGNSAPDKSGLPSDRFSAERTGGSVSTLTIQRTQQEDSAVYLCASSLEAIRPNQPQHFGDGTRLSIL.

This chain connects TRBV7-2 to TRBJ2-5, with D possibly matching TRBD1 (6 bases). This CDR3 spans 13 amino acids. CDR1 is SGHTA and CDR2 is FQGNSA in the germline V gene. V was trimmed by 3 bases and J by 4 bases, leaving 9 bases between them. CDR3 in DNA: TGTGCCAGCAGCTTTGGACAGTTAGAGACCCAGTACTTC. This gives the protein CASSFGQLETQYF. Based on the CDR3 plus reference TRBV7-2 and TRBJ2-5, the full variable domain is GAGVSQSPSNKVTEKGKDVELRCDPISGHTALYWYRQSLGQGLEFLIYFQGNSAPDKSGLPSDRFSAERTGGSVSTLTIQRTQQEDSAVYLCASSFGQLETQYFGPGTRLLVL.